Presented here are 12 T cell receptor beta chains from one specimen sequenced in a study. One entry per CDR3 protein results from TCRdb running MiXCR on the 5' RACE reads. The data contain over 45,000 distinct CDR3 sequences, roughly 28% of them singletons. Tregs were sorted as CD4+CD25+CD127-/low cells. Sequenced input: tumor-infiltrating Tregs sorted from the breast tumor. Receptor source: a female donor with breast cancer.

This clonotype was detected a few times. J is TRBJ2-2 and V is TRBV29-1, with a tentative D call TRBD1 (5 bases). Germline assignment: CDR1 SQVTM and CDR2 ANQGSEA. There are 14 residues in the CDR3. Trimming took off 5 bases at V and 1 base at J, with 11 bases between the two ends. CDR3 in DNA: TGCAGCGTTTACGACAGATTGAACACCGGGGAGCTGTTTTTT. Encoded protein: CSVYDRLNTGELFF.

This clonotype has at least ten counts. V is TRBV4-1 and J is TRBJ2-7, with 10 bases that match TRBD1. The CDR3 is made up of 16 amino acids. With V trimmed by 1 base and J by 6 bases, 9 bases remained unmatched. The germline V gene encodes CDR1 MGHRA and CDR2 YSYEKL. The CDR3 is CASSQGGGQGRLEQYF. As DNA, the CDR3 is TGCGCCAGCAGCCAAGGGGGGGGACAGGGGCGTCTCGAGCAGTACTTC.

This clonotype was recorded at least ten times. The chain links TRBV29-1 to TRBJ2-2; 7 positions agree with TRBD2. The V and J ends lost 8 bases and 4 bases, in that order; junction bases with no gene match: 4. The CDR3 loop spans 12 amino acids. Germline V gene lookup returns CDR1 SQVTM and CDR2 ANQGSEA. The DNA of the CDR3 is TGCAGCTCTGGGGGGGGCACCGGGGAGCTGTTTTTT. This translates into CSSGGGTGELFF.

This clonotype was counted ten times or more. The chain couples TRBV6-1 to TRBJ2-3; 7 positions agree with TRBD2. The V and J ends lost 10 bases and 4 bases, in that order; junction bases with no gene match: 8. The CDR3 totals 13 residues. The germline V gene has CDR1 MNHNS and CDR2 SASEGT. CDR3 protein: CATGRAGADTQYF. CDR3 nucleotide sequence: TGTGCCACTGGGAGGGCGGGGGCAGATACGCAGTATTTT.

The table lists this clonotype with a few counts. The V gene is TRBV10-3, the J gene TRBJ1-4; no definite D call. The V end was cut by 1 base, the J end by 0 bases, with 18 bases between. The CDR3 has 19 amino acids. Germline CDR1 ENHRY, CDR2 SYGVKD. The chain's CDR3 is CAISEFIPGSWATNEKLFF. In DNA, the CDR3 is TGTGCCATCAGTGAGTTCATCCCCGGTAGCTGGGCAACTAATGAAAAACTGTTTTTT.

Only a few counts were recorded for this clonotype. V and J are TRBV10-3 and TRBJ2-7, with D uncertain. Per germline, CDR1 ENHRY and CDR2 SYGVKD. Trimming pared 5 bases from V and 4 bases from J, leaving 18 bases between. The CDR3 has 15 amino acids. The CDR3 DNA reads TGTGCCATCAGTCCCTCCCAGACGCGGCTGTACGAGCAGTACTTC. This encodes CAISPSQTRLYEQYF.

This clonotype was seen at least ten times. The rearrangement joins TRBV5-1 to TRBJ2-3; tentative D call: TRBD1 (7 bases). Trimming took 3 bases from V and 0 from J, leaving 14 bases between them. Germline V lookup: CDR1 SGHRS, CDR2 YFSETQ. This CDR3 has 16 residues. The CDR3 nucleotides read TGCGCCAGCAGCTCACAGGGGAGGACTAGCACAGATACGCAGTATTTT. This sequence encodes CASSSQGRTSTDTQYF.

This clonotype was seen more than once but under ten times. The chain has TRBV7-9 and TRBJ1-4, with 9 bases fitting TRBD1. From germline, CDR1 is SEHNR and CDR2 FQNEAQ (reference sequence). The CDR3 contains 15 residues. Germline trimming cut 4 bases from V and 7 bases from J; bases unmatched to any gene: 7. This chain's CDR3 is CASSSYRDRAEKLFF. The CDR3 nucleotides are TGTGCCAGCAGCTCATACCGGGACAGGGCTGAAAAACTGTTTTTT.

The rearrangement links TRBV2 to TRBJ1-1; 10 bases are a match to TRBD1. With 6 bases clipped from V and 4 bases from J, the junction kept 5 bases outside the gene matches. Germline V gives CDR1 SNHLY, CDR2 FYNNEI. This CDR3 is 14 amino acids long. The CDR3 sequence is CASRGGDRGTEAFF. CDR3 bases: TGTGCCAGCAGGGGGGGGGACAGGGGCACTGAAGCTTTCTTT. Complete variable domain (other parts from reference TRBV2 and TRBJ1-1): EPEVTQTPSHQVTQMGQEVILRCVPISNHLYFYWYRQILGQKVEFLVSFYNNEISEKSEIFDDQFSVERPDGSNFTLKIRSTKLEDSAMYFCASRGGDRGTEAFFGQGTRLTVV.

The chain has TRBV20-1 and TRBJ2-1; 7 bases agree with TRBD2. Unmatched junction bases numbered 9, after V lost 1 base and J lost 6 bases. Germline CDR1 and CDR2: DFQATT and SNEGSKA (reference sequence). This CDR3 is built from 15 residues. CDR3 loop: CSARGGGSVANEQFF. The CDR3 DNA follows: TGCAGTGCTAGAGGGGGGGGTAGCGTGGCCAATGAGCAGTTCTTC.

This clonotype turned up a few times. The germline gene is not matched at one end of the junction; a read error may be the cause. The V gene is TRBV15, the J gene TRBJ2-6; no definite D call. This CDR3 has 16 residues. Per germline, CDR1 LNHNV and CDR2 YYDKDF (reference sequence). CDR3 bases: TGTGCCACCAGAAGAGAAAGAGGATCTGGGGCCAACGTCCTGACTTTC. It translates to CATRRERGSGANVLTF.

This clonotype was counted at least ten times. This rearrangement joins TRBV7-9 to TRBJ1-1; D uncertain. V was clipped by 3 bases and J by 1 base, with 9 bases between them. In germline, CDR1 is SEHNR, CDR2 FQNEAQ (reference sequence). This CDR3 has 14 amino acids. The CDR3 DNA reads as TGTGCCAGCAGCTTCGGACCTAAGAACACTGAAGCTTTCTTT. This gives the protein CASSFGPKNTEAFF. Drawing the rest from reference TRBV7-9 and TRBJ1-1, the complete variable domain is DTGVSQNPRHKITKRGQNVTFRCDPISEHNRLYWYRQTLGQGPEFLTYFQNEAQLEKSRLLSDRFSAERPKGSFSTLEIQRTEQGDSAMYLCASSFGPKNTEAFFGQGTRLTVV.